This section outlines one TCR beta chain sequence together with its context. The antigen is undetermined. This record belongs to a study of T cell responses to AZD1222 COVID-19 vaccine. General observations from the study: Donors were mostly white British, more females; clonal diversity possibly underestimated. Just a handful of AZD1222 recipients were seropositive at baseline. Repertoire sampling was restricted to post-peak T cell response timepoints.

The assay was immunoSEQ multiplex PCR, and TCRdb's table has in-frame clones only and misses some. The table lists about 67,000 clones, around 80% of them singletons. The source is an adult in good health. The sample in question was peripheral blood, obtained on day 0 of AZD1222 vaccination.

CDR3 region: CASTLGPGQGPLGSPLHF. DNA of the CDR3: TGTGCCAGCACCCTAGGTCCAGGACAGGGGCCTTTGGGTTCACCCCTCCACTTT. The chain employs TRBV7-6 and TRBJ1-6, with 9 bases lining up with TRBD1. The CDR3 is made up of 18 amino acids. Germline V CDR1 and CDR2: SGHVS, FNYEAQ. V trimming: 7 bases; J trimming: 9 bases; junction bases outside the gene matches: 19. Full variable domain (missing parts from reference TRBV7-6 and TRBJ1-6): GAGVSQSPRYKVTKRGQDVALRCDPISGHVSLYWYRQALGQGPEFLTYFNYEAQQDKSGLPNDRFSAERPEGSISTLTIQRTEQRDSAMYRCASTLGPGQGPLGSPLHFGNGTRLTVT.